A selection of T cell receptor beta chains follows, all from one sample in a study of T cell repertoires in cytomegalovirus infection. Antigens of these TCRs are unknown. Each CDR3 protein is one row after TCRdb ran MiXCR on the reads. The table includes 700,000 to 900,000 distinct CDR3 sequences, under 35% detected once. Sequencing used cultured CD8+ T cells from PBMCs, obtained from culture after CMV antigen stimulation. The origin of the receptors is a human donor in good health (CMV status not recorded). Some clones in this sample may be carry-over from other donors' samples. The CDR3 runs from the conserved cysteine through the conserved F or W. Each record gives: clone size, D gene, V gene, J gene, CDR3 DNA, CDR3 protein. A D gene is named only where the DNA matches it firmly. Some rows have no size entry. The others give once, few or many, or a class for an expanded clone.

NA	NA	TRBV9	TRBJ1-2	TGTGCCAGCAGCGTAGAGGGGTCCGCGCGGTATGGCTACACCTTC	CASSVEGSARYGYTF
many	NA	TRBV7-2	TRBJ1-1	TGTGCCAGCAGCACCCCCCGGGCTTTCTTT	CASSTPRAFF
many	NA	TRBV12-3/TRBV12-4	TRBJ1-2	TGTGCCAGCAGTTTATTACCGGGACCGAACTATGGCTACACCTTC	CASSLLPGPNYGYTF
few	TRBD2	TRBV6-1	TRBJ2-1	TGTGCCAGCAGTGGGGCAGATAGCGGGTACAATGAGCAGTTCTTC	CASSGADSGYNEQFF
NA	NA	TRBV4-3	TRBJ1-3	TGCGCCAGCAGCCAAGATCTCACGGACTCTGGAACCACCATATATTTT	CASSQDLTDSGTTIYF
few	TRBD1	TRBV5-5	TRBJ1-1	TGTGCCAGTACGACAGGGGCGCACACTGAAGCTTTCTTT	CASTTGAHTEAFF
NA	NA	TRBV7-9	TRBJ2-5	TGTGCCAGCAGCCCGATGACGAAAGAGACCCAGTACTTC	CASSPMTKETQYF
NA	NA	TRBV6-2/TRBV6-3	TRBJ2-2	TGTGCCAGCAGTTACTCGTTCAGGGCCACCGGGGAGCTGTTTTTT	CASSYSFRATGELFF
many	NA	TRBV7-8	TRBJ1-5	TGTGCCAGCAGCCCCAGGAGCAATCAGCCCCAGCATTTT	CASSPRSNQPQHF
few	TRBD1	TRBV14	TRBJ2-2	TGTGCCAGCAGCCAACCGGGACAGGGGGCTTACGGGGAGCTGTTTTTT	CASSQPGQGAYGELFF
many	NA	TRBV12-3/TRBV12-4	TRBJ2-1	TGTGCCAGCAGTTTAGGAGGGGGGGCCGAGCAGTTCTTC	CASSLGGGAEQFF
NA	NA	TRBV7-6	TRBJ2-3	TGTGCCAGCAGCGCCGAAGGTATCTTCGATACGCAGTATTTT	CASSAEGIFDTQYF
NA	TRBD2	TRBV27	TRBJ2-7	TGTGCCAGCAGGATAGCGGGGGCCTCCTACGAGCAGTACTTC	CASRIAGASYEQYF
once	NA	TRBV20-1	TRBJ2-2	TGCAGTTCCCCCCGCGGCACCGGGGAGCTGTTTTTT	CSSPRGTGELFF
many	NA	TRBV11-1	TRBJ2-2	TGTGCCAGCAGCTTAGGGAGGGGGAACACCGGGGAGCTGTTTTTT	CASSLGRGNTGELFF
NA	NA	TRBV15	TRBJ1-1	TGTGCCACCAGCCTCGAGGCAGGGAGGAGTTTAACTGAAGCTTTCTTT	CATSLEAGRSLTEAFF
few	NA	TRBV4-1	TRBJ2-1	TGCGCCAGCAGCCAAGTAAAGCGGGCTGACAATGAGCAGTTCTTC	CASSQVKRADNEQFF
few	NA	TRBV7-9	TRBJ2-5	TGTGCCAGCAGCTTAGAGTTAACACTCTTAGAGACCCAGTACTTC	CASSLELTLLETQYF
many	TRBD1	TRBV7-6	TRBJ2-1	TGTGCCAGCAGCCCCGACAGGGGAGAGCAGTTCTTC	CASSPDRGEQFF
NA	TRBD2	TRBV7-9	TRBJ2-1	TGTGCCAGCAGCTACTTAGGAGGAGCGGGGATCAATGAGCAGTTCTTC	CASSYLGGAGINEQFF
NA	NA	TRBV6-5	TRBJ2-1	TGTGCCAGCAGTTATCGGGGGGCGGACTACAATGAGCAGTTCTTC	CASSYRGADYNEQFF
NA	TRBD1	TRBV27	TRBJ2-2	TGTGCCAGCACAACCGGGACAGGGTTGGTCGGGGAGCTGTTTTTT	CASTTGTGLVGELFF
many	NA	TRBV7-2	TRBJ1-2	TGTGCCAGCAGCTTAGCGTTAACAGAAGGCTACACCTTC	CASSLALTEGYTF
NA	NA	TRBV4-1	TRBJ2-7	TGCGCCAGCAGCCAAGGCCCCGATGGGGCTGGAGAGCAGTACTTC	CASSQGPDGAGEQYF
few	NA	TRBV27	TRBJ1-5	TGTGCCAGCAGCCTCGTAGGGACATTGAGCAATCAGCCCCAGCATTTT	CASSLVGTLSNQPQHF